The 29 T cell receptor beta chains below come from one sample, sequenced in a study of blood T cell dynamics during melanoma immunotherapy. TCRdb's table, derived via immunoSEQ multiplex PCR, lists solely in-frame clones and lacks some. The sample gives around 20,000 clones, 87% of which show up once; 7.5% to 9.5% is in the top ten. The time point denotes: week 3, after first cycle of checkpoint inhibitor. Sequences were derived from blood, sampled from a patient treated with checkpoint blockade. The receptors originated from a human donor with melanoma.

In this sample, this clone turned up a few times. The V and J genes are TRBV11-2 and TRBJ2-1, with D hard to call. The CDR3 has 17 residues. V lost 3 bases, J lost 0 bases, and 15 bases lay in between. The V gene's germline CDR1 is SGHAT and CDR2 FQNNGV. The CDR3 is CASSFGLGGSSYNEQFF. The CDR3 DNA sequence: TGTGCCAGCAGCTTTGGGTTGGGCGGTAGCTCCTACAATGAGCAGTTCTTC.

CDR3 in amino acids: CASSESSGQRTYEQYF. CDR3 sequence (DNA): TGCGCCAGCAGTGAGTCGTCGGGACAGAGAACCTACGAGCAGTACTTC. The V and J genes are TRBV10-1 and TRBJ2-7; 7 positions agree with TRBD1. CDR3 length equals 16 residues. The V segment lost 0 bases and the J segment 2 bases; nucleotides outside the gene matches: 7. The germline V gene encodes CDR1 WNHNN and CDR2 SYGVQD (reference sequence).

The chain employs TRBV5-6 and TRBJ2-7; maybe TRBD1 (7 bases). This CDR3 spans 14 amino acids. The V gene's germline CDR1 is SGHDT and CDR2 YYEEEE. V was pared by 2 bases and J by 4 bases, with 13 bases between. In DNA form, the CDR3 reads TGTGCCAGCAGCTTTAGCAGGGGGGTGTACGAGCAGTACTTC. As protein: CASSFSRGVYEQYF.

J is TRBJ1-5 and V is TRBV28, with 7 bases that match TRBD1. Trimming took 8 bases from V and 0 from J; bases not matched to a gene: 10. The germline gives CDR1 MDHEN, CDR2 SYDVKM. The length of the CDR3 is 16 residues. As DNA, the CDR3 is TGTGCCAGCTCCCGGGACAGCTTCTATAGCAATCAGCCCCAGCATTTT. This encodes CASSRDSFYSNQPQHF.

V gene TRBV19 combines with J gene TRBJ1-2; TRBD1 agrees at 11 bases. The V segment lost 4 bases and the J segment 4 bases; nucleotides outside the gene matches: 11. Per the germline V gene, CDR1 is LNHDA and CDR2 is SQIVND (reference sequence). The CDR3 is made up of 17 amino acids. The CDR3 region has the DNA TGTGCCAGTAGTAGGAGGACAGGGGGCAATGTTTTCTATGGCTACACCTTC. Its translation: CASSRRTGGNVFYGYTF. Variable domain in full (rest from reference TRBV19 and TRBJ1-2): DGGITQSPKYLFRKEGQNVTLSCEQNLNHDAMYWYRQDPGQGLRLIYYSQIVNDFQKGDIAEGYSVSREKKESFPLTVTSAQKNPTAFYLCASSRRTGGNVFYGYTFGSGTRLTVV.

This clone was seen a handful of times. The junction shows a germline mismatch at one end, possibly a read error. This rearrangement joins TRBV7-7 to TRBJ2-5, with TRBD2 as a possible D gene (7 bases). The CDR3 runs to 14 residues. Germline values: CDR1 SSHAT, CDR2 FNYEAQ (reference sequence). The CDR3 is CASSLDRGGETQYF. For the CDR3, the DNA is TGTGCTAGCAGCTTAGATAGGGGGGGCGAGACCCAGTACTTC.

This clone has just a few counts. The CDR3 reads CASRGGNTEAFF. In DNA form, the CDR3 reads TGCGCCAGCAGAGGGGGGAACACTGAAGCTTTCTTT. V usage is TRBV5-1 and J usage is TRBJ1-1; the D gene is possibly TRBD1 (6 bases). The CDR3 extends over 12 amino acids. Germline lookup yields CDR1 SGHRS and CDR2 YFSETQ. The ends were cut back, 5 bases at V and 1 base at J, with 6 bases in the middle.

The chain uses TRBV19 and TRBJ1-5, with unresolved D. Germline V gene lookup returns CDR1 LNHDA and CDR2 SQIVND (reference sequence). V lost 6 bases and J 2 bases, leaving 14 bases between the germline ends. The CDR3 totals 15 residues. The chain's CDR3 is CASRRQNGGNQPQHF. The CDR3 nucleotides are TGTGCCAGTAGACGGCAAAACGGGGGCAATCAGCCCCAGCATTTT.

This chain uses TRBV7-9 with TRBJ2-7; possibly TRBD1 for D (5 bases). Germline V gene data show CDR1 as SEHNR and CDR2 as FQNEAQ (reference sequence). Trimming cost V 4 bases and J 5 bases, with 9 bases left between them. This CDR3 has 12 residues. CDR3: CASSSQGNEQYF. CDR3 DNA sequence: TGTGCCAGCAGCTCCCAGGGAAACGAGCAGTACTTC. Together with reference TRBV7-9 and TRBJ2-7, the CDR3 gives the full variable domain: DTGVSQNPRHKITKRGQNVTFRCDPISEHNRLYWYRQTLGQGPEFLTYFQNEAQLEKSRLLSDRFSAERPKGSFSTLEIQRTEQGDSAMYLCASSSQGNEQYFGPGTRLTVT.

J is TRBJ1-4 and V is TRBV9; D is ambiguous. The CDR3 is 13 residues long. Germline-derived CDR1 and CDR2 are SGDLS and YYNGEE. Trimming took 6 bases from V and 5 from J, leaving 11 bases between them. CDR3: CASNERPNEKLFF. The CDR3, as DNA: TGTGCCAGCAACGAAAGGCCCAATGAAAAACTGTTTTTT.

The chain is built from TRBV7-8 and TRBJ2-1; 7 positions agree with TRBD2. The ends lost 0 bases at V and 11 bases at J; junction bases unmatched: 4. Germline loops: CDR1 SGHVS, CDR2 FQNEAQ. This CDR3 has 13 residues. The CDR3, as DNA: TGTGCCAGCAGCTTAGCGGCGGGAGCCAAGCAGTTCTTC. As protein: CASSLAAGAKQFF.

This chain joins TRBV7-9 and TRBJ2-1; tentatively, D is TRBD1 or TRBD2 (5 bases each). Trimming cost V 0 bases and J 9 bases, with 12 bases left between them. Per the germline V gene, CDR1 is SEHNR and CDR2 is FQNEAQ (reference sequence). CDR3 size: 14 residues. The CDR3 loop reads CASSLAESGSEQFF. As DNA, the CDR3 is TGTGCCAGCAGCTTAGCGGAGTCAGGGAGTGAGCAGTTCTTC.

This rearrangement joins TRBV7-2 to TRBJ2-7; TRBD1 agrees at 9 bases. The CDR3 runs to 16 residues. The trim removed 6 bases at V and 4 bases at J, leaving 13 bases unmatched. The germline V gene has CDR1 SGHTA and CDR2 FQGNSA. The CDR3 reads CASRFSGGTGPYEQYF. DNA of the CDR3: TGTGCCAGCAGGTTCAGTGGAGGGACAGGGCCGTACGAGCAGTACTTC.

This chain connects TRBV28 to TRBJ2-1, with a tentative D call TRBD2 (7 bases). Trimming removed 5 bases at V and 7 bases at J, with 15 bases between. The CDR3 is made up of 14 amino acids. Germline CDR1 and CDR2: MDHEN and SYDVKM. The CDR3 loop is CASSPPGRGNEQFF. The DNA for the CDR3 is TGTGCCAGCAGTCCCCCGGGGAGGGGGAATGAGCAGTTCTTC.

The rearrangement uses TRBV28 and TRBJ1-1; D possibly corresponds to TRBD1 (5 bases). V lost 2 bases to trimming and J lost 4 bases, with 8 bases between them. The germline CDR1 and CDR2 sequences are MDHEN and SYDVKM. The CDR3 covers 13 residues. CDR3 nucleotides: TGTGCCAGCAGTTTACCAGGGTTCACTGAAGCTTTCTTT. Protein: CASSLPGFTEAFF.

V usage is TRBV28 and J usage is TRBJ2-1; D is possibly TRBD1 (6 bases). CDR3 size: 16 residues. The V end was cut by 4 bases, the J end by 2 bases, with 15 bases between. CDR1 and CDR2 from the germline V gene are MDHEN and SYDVKM. The CDR3 bases are TGTGCCAGCAGTTCCCCGGCAGGGGTCACCTACAATGAGCAGTTCTTC. Protein: CASSSPAGVTYNEQFF.

The rearrangement links TRBV7-9 to TRBJ1-4, with TRBD1 matching over 12 bases. The CDR3 has 15 amino acids. The V gene end was trimmed by 5 bases and the J gene end by 7 bases; junction bases not matched to a gene: 5. The germline V gene encodes CDR1 SEHNR and CDR2 FQNEAQ (reference sequence). The DNA for the CDR3 is TGTGCCAGCAGCGCTGGGACAGGGGGCCGTGAAAAACTGTTTTTT. Translated: CASSAGTGGREKLFF.

This chain connects TRBV2 to TRBJ2-1; 9 bases map to TRBD1. The CDR3 is 15 amino acids. CDR1 is SNHLY, CDR2 FYNNEI, per germline. Losses at the gene ends were 6 bases for V and 5 bases for J; bases not matched to a gene: 8. CDR3 in DNA: TGTGCCAGCAGGGAGACAGGGGGATTGGACAATGAGCAGTTCTTC. It translates to CASRETGGLDNEQFF.

V gene TRBV11-1 combines with J gene TRBJ2-7; either TRBD1 or TRBD2 may fit D (5 bases each). V lost 0 bases to trimming and J lost 6 bases, with 12 bases between them. Germline V gene lookup returns CDR1 SGHAT and CDR2 FQDESV (reference sequence). The CDR3 is made up of 14 amino acids. The chain's CDR3 is CASSLAGLAGEQYF. DNA of the CDR3: TGTGCCAGCAGCTTAGCGGGGCTAGCTGGCGAGCAGTACTTC.

The V gene is TRBV9, the J gene TRBJ1-2; 8 bases are shared with TRBD1. Per the germline V gene, CDR1 is SGDLS and CDR2 is YYNGEE. Germline trimming cut 3 bases from V and 6 bases from J; bases unmatched to any gene: 16. The length of the CDR3 is 17 residues. The CDR3 coding sequence is TGTGCCAGCAGCGGCCAGGGGGCGTTTTCGCTTGGGGATGGCTACACCTTC. It encodes CASSGQGAFSLGDGYTF.

The chain recombines TRBV14 with TRBJ1-1; no reliable D call. The CDR3 is made up of 14 amino acids. Germline V gene data show CDR1 as SGHDN and CDR2 as FVKESK. Trimming left V 0 bases short and J 4 bases short, with 9 bases between. In nucleotides, the CDR3 is TGTGCCAGCAGCCAAGAATACAGCTTCACTGAAGCTTTCTTT. Translation gives CASSQEYSFTEAFF.

This clone was counted once. This chain uses TRBV29-1 with TRBJ1-1; TRBD1 is a possible D gene (5 bases). CDR1 is SQVTM and CDR2 is ANQGSEA in the germline V gene. Trimming took 7 bases from V and 2 from J, leaving 14 bases between them. This CDR3 is built from 13 residues. In DNA, the CDR3 is TGCAGCGGTCAAACGGGGGGTAACACTGAAGCTTTCTTT. Its protein is CSGQTGGNTEAFF.

The chain recombines TRBV1 with TRBJ2-3; the table gives TRBD1 as D, unverified against the DNA. TRBV1 constitutes a pseudogene. There are 15 residues in the CDR3. In nucleotides, the CDR3 is TGCACCAGCAGAACAACAGGGAATGGCACAGATACGCAGTATTTT. This gives the protein CTSRTTGNGTDTQYF.

V is TRBV9 and J is TRBJ2-1, with 10 bases aligning to TRBD2. Germline CDR1 and CDR2: SGDLS and YYNGEE. The length of the CDR3 is 18 residues. Germline trimming cut 0 bases from V and 0 bases from J; bases unmatched to any gene: 6. This CDR3 reads CASSVGPSGSVSYNEQFF. The DNA of the CDR3 is TGTGCCAGCAGCGTAGGCCCTAGCGGGAGTGTCTCCTACAATGAGCAGTTCTTC.

The V and J genes are TRBV6-5 and TRBJ2-5; D not resolved. The CDR3 length is 13 residues. Trimming stripped 6 bases from V and 2 bases from J, with 10 bases between. Germline lookup yields CDR1 MNHEY and CDR2 SVGAGI. The CDR3 DNA is TGTGCCAGCAGCCCCCGGATGCAAGAGACCCAGTACTTC. Protein product: CASSPRMQETQYF.

J is TRBJ2-1 and V is TRBV7-9, with D possibly being TRBD1 (6 bases). The CDR3 extends over 15 amino acids. V lost 2 bases and J 3 bases, leaving 11 bases between the germline ends. Germline V lookup: CDR1 SEHNR, CDR2 FQNEAQ (reference sequence). Here the CDR3 DNA reads TGTGCCAGCAGCTTACCGAGACAGGACTACAATGAGCAGTTCTTC. It specifies CASSLPRQDYNEQFF. Full variable domain (missing parts from reference TRBV7-9 and TRBJ2-1): DTGVSQNPRHKITKRGQNVTFRCDPISEHNRLYWYRQTLGQGPEFLTYFQNEAQLEKSRLLSDRFSAERPKGSFSTLEIQRTEQGDSAMYLCASSLPRQDYNEQFFGPGTRLTVL.

This clone was counted once. The rearrangement joins TRBV7-6 to TRBJ2-7, with TRBD1 as a possible D gene (6 bases). The CDR3 is made up of 12 amino acids. The germline V gene has CDR1 SGHVS and CDR2 FNYEAQ. The germline V and J ends were trimmed by 1 base and 8 bases, with 9 bases remaining between them. The CDR3, as DNA: TGTGCCAGCAGCTTAGACAGGGTAAAGCAGTACTTC. It is translated as CASSLDRVKQYF.

The chain links TRBV25-1 to TRBJ2-7; D is possibly TRBD2 (7 bases). The CDR3 consists of 14 residues. V was trimmed by 7 bases and J by 2 bases, leaving 15 bases between them. The germline gives CDR1 MGHDK, CDR2 SYGVNS. This CDR3 is CASTPLGGAYEQYF. CDR3 coding DNA: TGTGCCAGCACCCCTTTAGGGGGGGCCTACGAGCAGTACTTC.

The chain recombines TRBV4-1 with TRBJ2-3, with 7 bases matching TRBD2. The CDR3 runs 18 residues. The germline CDR1 and CDR2 sequences are MGHRA and YSYEKL. V was pared by 1 base and J by 5 bases, with 15 bases of the junction left unmatched. CDR3 loop: CASSQAWGGRKEGDTQYF. CDR3 nucleotide sequence: TGCGCCAGCAGCCAAGCCTGGGGCGGGAGAAAGGAGGGAGATACGCAGTATTTT.